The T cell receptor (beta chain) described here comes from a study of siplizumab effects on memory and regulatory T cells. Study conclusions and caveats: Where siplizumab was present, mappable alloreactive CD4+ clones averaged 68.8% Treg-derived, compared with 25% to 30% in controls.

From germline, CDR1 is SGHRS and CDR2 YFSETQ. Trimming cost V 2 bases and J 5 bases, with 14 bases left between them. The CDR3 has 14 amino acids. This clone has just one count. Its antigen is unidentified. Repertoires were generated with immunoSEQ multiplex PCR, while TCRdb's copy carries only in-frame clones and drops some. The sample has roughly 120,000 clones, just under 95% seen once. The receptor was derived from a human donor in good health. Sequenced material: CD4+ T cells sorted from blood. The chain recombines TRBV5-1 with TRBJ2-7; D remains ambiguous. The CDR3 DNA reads TGCGCCAGCAGCTTACCCCATAGAACCGACGAGCAGTACTTC. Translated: CASSLPHRTDEQYF.